There are a few counts of the clone carrying this TCR beta chain. Its antigen is currently unknown. CDR1 SGHRS and CDR2 YFSETQ come from the germline V gene. CDR3 size: 15 residues. Deletions cut 0 bases from V and 3 bases from J, with 9 bases between. The record originates from a study of CD8 T cells in ankylosing spondylitis. Study-wide results and caveats: The authors reported significant enrichment of disease-linked clones in matched ankylosing spondylitis synovial fluid. Disease-linked clones were found to be CD8+ and relatively rare in peripheral blood. A motif in TCR beta, a set of under 10 highly homologous variants, appeared characteristic of ankylosing spondylitis blood. Earlier reports found some motif variants in synovial fluid and blood in reactive arthritis.

Construction of TCR beta libraries was performed using quantitative 5'-RACE with molecular barcodes. A single record per CDR3 protein comes from TCRdb applying MiXCR to the 5' RACE reads. This table has roughly 470,000 distinct CDR3 sequences, 25% to 30% appearing once. The receptor was derived from a male donor with ankylosing spondylitis. Sequences were obtained from blood, either unsorted or a sorted T cell fraction (not recorded which). The genes are TRBV5-1 and TRBJ1-4, with D possibly TRBD1 on 5 matching bases. CDR3 loop: CASSLEGASNEKLFF. CDR3 DNA: TGCGCCAGCAGCTTGGAAGGGGCCTCTAATGAAAAACTGTTTTTT. Full variable domain (outside the CDR3, taken from reference TRBV5-1 and TRBJ1-4): KAGVTQTPRYLIKTRGQQVTLSCSPISGHRSVSWYQQTPGQGLQFLFEYFSETQRNKGNFPGRFSGRQFSNSRSEMNVSTLELGDSALYLCASSLEGASNEKLFFGSGTQLSVL.